The clone carrying this T cell receptor (beta chain) was recorded a few times. As yet, its antigen is unknown. The CDR3 is 15 residues long. CDR1 DFQATT and CDR2 SNEGSKA come from the germline V gene (reference sequence). J was trimmed by 2 bases and V by 1 base; bases with no gene match: 8. These data are taken from a study of post-analysis software for immune sequencing data. Background on the study: Clinical courses comprised relapsing-remitting, secondary progressive and progressive-relapsing multiple sclerosis. Findings and limits, study-wide: Samples prepared in the same batch strongly co-clustered by F measure. Roughly 5 TRBV segments (TRBV5-6, TRBV5-1 and TRBV20-1 among them) occurred more frequently in patients than in controls. In multiple sclerosis, normalized Chao1 diversity was significantly below that of controls.

Tagging with unique molecular identifiers was a feature of the TCR beta cDNA libraries. The yield from roughly 1 to 10 million T cells was roughly 500,000 cDNA molecules in total. Each CDR3 protein is one row after TCRdb ran MiXCR on the PCR reads. The sample holds 450,000 to 650,000 distinct CDR3 sequences; roughly 40% are singletons and the top ten take around 1.7%. The clonotype originates from a girl aged 10 to 17 with multiple sclerosis. This chain uses TRBV20-1 with TRBJ2-7; 7 bases line up with TRBD1. Source material: blood. As DNA, the CDR3 is TGCAGTGCTAGAGTTACGGACAGGCCCACCTACGAGCAGTACTTC. It specifies CSARVTDRPTYEQYF.